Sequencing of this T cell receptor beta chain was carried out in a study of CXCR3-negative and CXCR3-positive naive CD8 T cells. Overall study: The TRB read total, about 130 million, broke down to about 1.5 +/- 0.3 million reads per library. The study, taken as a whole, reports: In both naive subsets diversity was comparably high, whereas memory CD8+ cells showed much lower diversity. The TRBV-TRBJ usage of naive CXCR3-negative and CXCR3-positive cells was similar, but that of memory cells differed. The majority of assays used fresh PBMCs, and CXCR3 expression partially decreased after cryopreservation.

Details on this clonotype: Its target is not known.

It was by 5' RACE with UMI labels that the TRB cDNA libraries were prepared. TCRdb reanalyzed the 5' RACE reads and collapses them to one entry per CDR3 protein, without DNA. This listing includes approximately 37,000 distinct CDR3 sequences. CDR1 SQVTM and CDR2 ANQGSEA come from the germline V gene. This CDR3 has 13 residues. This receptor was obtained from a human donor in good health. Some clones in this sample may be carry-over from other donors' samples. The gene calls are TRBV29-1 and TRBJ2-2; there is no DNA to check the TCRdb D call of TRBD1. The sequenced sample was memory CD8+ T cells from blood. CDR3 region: CSVPGQNTGELFF.